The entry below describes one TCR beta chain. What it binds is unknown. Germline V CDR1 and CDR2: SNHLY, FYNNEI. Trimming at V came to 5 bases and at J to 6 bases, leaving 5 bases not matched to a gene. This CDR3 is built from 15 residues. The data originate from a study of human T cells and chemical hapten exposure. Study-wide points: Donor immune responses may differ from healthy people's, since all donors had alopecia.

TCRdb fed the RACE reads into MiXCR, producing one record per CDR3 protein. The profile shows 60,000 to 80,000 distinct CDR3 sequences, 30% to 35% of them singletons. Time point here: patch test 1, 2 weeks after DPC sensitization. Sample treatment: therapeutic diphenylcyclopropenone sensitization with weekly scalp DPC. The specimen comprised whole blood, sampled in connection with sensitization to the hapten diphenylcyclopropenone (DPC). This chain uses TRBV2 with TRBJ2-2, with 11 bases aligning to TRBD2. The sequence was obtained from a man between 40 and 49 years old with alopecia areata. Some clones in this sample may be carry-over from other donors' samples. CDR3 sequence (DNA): TGTGCCAGCAGTTCGACTAGCGGGACCCCCGGGGAGCTGTTTTTT. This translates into CASSSTSGTPGELFF.